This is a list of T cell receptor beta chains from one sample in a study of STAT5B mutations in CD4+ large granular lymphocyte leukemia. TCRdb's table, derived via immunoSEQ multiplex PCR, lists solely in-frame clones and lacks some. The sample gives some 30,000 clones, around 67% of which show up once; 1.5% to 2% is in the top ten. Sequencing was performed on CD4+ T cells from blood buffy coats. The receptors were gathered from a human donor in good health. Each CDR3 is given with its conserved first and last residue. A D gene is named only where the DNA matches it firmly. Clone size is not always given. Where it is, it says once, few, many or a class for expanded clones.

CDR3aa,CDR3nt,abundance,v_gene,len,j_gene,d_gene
CASSPDRLNTEAFF,TGTGCCAGCTCACCAGACAGGCTGAACACTGAAGCTTTCTTT,NA,TRBV18,14,TRBJ1-1,NA
CASSLALAGGQGLNEQFF,TGTGCCAGCAGCTTGGCTCTAGCGGGGGGGCAGGGGCTAAATGAGCAGTTCTTC,NA,TRBV5-8,18,TRBJ2-1,TRBD2
CSVGQDNTGEPFF,TGCAGCGTTGGACAGGATAACACCGGGGAGCCGTTTTTT,NA,TRBV29-1,13,TRBJ2-2,NA
CASSQWGATDTQYF,TGTGCCAGCAGCCAGTGGGGGGCGACAGATACGCAGTATTTT,NA,TRBV9,14,TRBJ2-3,NA
CASSYSKGGSVNEQFF,TGTGCCAGCAGTTACTCGAAGGGGGGATCGGTCAATGAGCAGTTCTTC,NA,TRBV6-6,16,TRBJ2-1,NA
CASSLAGFQGGGTEAFF,TGTGCCAGCAGCTTGGCCGGGTTCCAGGGAGGAGGCACTGAAGCTTTCTTT,NA,TRBV5-4,17,TRBJ1-1,NA
CASQARRGDNSPLHF,TGTGCCTCCCAGGCCCGCCGCGGGGATAATTCACCCCTCCACTTT,NA,TRBV28,15,TRBJ1-6,NA
CASSPGFDRVPNYGYTF,TGCGCCAGCAGCCCCGGCTTCGACAGAGTGCCTAACTATGGCTACACCTTC,NA,TRBV5-1,17,TRBJ1-2,NA
CASRRTGSPLHF,TGTGCCAGCAGAAGAACGGGGTCACCCCTCCACTTT,NA,TRBV28,12,TRBJ1-6,NA
CASSLPDIRLGYTF,TGTGCCAGCAGCTTACCGGACATCCGGCTGGGCTACACCTTC,once,TRBV5-8,14,TRBJ1-2,NA
CASSERQLLTPLHF,TGTGCCAGCAGTGAACGCCAGCTTCTTACACCCCTCCACTTT,NA,TRBV6-1,14,TRBJ1-6,NA
CASSITLGQGGNTEAFF,TGTGCCAGTAGTATAACCCTCGGACAGGGCGGGAACACTGAAGCTTTCTTT,few,TRBV19,17,TRBJ1-1,TRBD1
CASGSHSGATQYF,TGTGCCAGCGGCTCACACAGCGGTGCAACGCAGTATTTT,few,TRBV14,13,TRBJ2-3,NA
CASSIEGGGAYEQFF,TGTGCCAGTAGTATAGAAGGCGGGGGGGCGTACGAGCAGTTCTTC,NA,TRBV19,15,TRBJ2-1,TRBD2